This TCR beta chain was captured by sequencing in a study of T cells in women clearing cervical HPV infection. Concerning this clone itself: From the germline J gene comes the end of the CDR3, since the read stops 3 residues before it.

Clones were sequenced by immunoSEQ multiplex PCR, and TCRdb holds only the in-frame ones, with some missing. Recorded for this sample: under 50,000 clones. Prevalent HPV16 infections were excluded; only incident single HPV16 infections included. Germline V gene lookup returns CDR1 SEHNR and CDR2 FQNEAQ (reference sequence). The CDR3 is 12 residues long. J is TRBJ1-2 and V is TRBV7-9; no definite D call. Specimen: blood buffy coat. This receptor was taken from a woman aged 18 to 75 with a cervical HPV16 infection that either progressed to CIN3+ or cleared (not recorded which). CDR3 in amino acids: CASSLERGGYTF. The sequenced part of the CDR3 DNA is TGTGCCAGCAGCTTAGAGAGAGGCGGC.